This T cell receptor (beta chain) was identified in a study of T cell repertoires in ileal Crohn's disease (dated by TCRdb to between 2019 and 2020). As for the study more broadly: The median duration of disease was 6 to 10 years, and at the time of surgery 30% to 35% of patients were active smokers. All patients had surgery for a complication: stricturing disease in about 60% and penetrating disease in roughly 39%. About half of the patients received postoperative therapy: roughly 10 received thiopurines and 15 to 20 received anti-TNF agents. M6 samples consisted of neoterminal ileum biopsies collected during postoperative colonoscopy. TCR repertoire analysis was performed in a few dozen Crohn's disease patients drawn from a prospective multicentre cohort. The study was conducted in parallel with a multicentre cohort that was designed to identify predictors of early endoscopic recurrence following ileocolonic resection. A Rutgeerts score above i0 was used to define endoscopic postoperative recurrence. A total of approximately 150 mucosal samples from approximately 57 patients were sequenced, collected from several sites on the surgical specimen and at postoperative endoscopy.

Relative to germline, V is 1 base shorter and J is 10 bases shorter, with 13 bases between their ends. Taken from cysteine to phenylalanine, the CDR3 has 13 residues. The read is trimmed to its CDR3 DNA, 39 bases read in frame from base 1. CDR1 and CDR2 are read off the germline V gene as SGHVS and FNYEAQ. Comment on this clone: There is no known antigen for this receptor. No base qualities exist here, and no much larger clone lies one base off it.

This specimen's time point label, interpreted: neoterminal ileum biopsy at postoperative endoscopy, about 6 months after surgery. Adults with ileal or ileocolonic Crohn's disease for whom ileocolonic resection was indicated were considered eligible. Before DNA extraction, whole ileal mucosal biopsies were kept frozen at -80 degrees C. Genomic DNA was isolated from frozen whole biopsies using a TRizol-based method, and the DNA was quantified with a NanoDrop 2000 spectrophotometer. General conclusions and limits of the study: A significantly higher proportion of clonal expansions was observed in active smokers at surgery than in non-smokers (about 25% vs 18%, p=0.02). Endoscopic recurrence was linked to a higher percentage of high-frequency clones at surgery, and recurrence occurred in every patient whose clonality exceeded 26.8% (18/57). Postoperative endoscopy timing varied within the first year after surgery, with a median delay of around 6.9 months. Only a subgroup of patients, of unstated size, had their mucosal CD4 and CD8 T cells sorted and sequenced. Compared with CD4 T cells, sorted CD8 T cells contained more high-frequency clones, which suggests that the mucosal expansions were mostly CD8.

Roughly 550 nanograms of biopsy DNA per sample were submitted for commercial TCRB immunosequencing. A two-step, amplification bias-controlled multiplex PCR was used by Adaptive Biotechnology to amplify CDR3 regions from genomic DNA. Primers covering every V and J gene segment were used in the first PCR, while barcodes and Illumina adapters were added in the second PCR. CDR3 libraries were sequenced using an Illumina instrument. The study's own analysis went as follows. Vendor-provided pipelines were combined with custom analysis of raw data in R/Bioconductor under R version 3.3.0. Clonality, which ranges from 0 to 1, was calculated as the inverse of the normalised Shannon entropy across all productive clones. High-frequency clones were defined as the repertoire share of the top 100 clones, retaining only clones passing a 95% confidence test. The Simpson index measured repertoire diversity, and the Morisita-Horn index measured overlap between samples. Entries here come from immuneACCESS through TCRdb and include only in-frame sequences with V and J called. Some clones fail to appear in such tables; in the studies checked, an unresolved V gene covers under half of the shortfall, and the cause of the remainder is unknown. D and trimming were read from the DNA, whereas the V and J calls and clone size are those reported in that table. The sample records about 13,000 clones, more than 70% of which are singletons. The top ten clones comprise 4.5% to 5.5% of the sample.

The sequence is built from TRBV7-6 and TRBJ1-2, with a weak D call of TRBD1 (5 bases match). The TCR sequence derives from an adult with Crohn's disease. Sequencing input: ileal tissue. The nucleotide sequence is given as TGTGCCAGCAGCTTAGATGGACGGGGGGACTACACCTTC. The translation is CASSLDGRGDYTF.